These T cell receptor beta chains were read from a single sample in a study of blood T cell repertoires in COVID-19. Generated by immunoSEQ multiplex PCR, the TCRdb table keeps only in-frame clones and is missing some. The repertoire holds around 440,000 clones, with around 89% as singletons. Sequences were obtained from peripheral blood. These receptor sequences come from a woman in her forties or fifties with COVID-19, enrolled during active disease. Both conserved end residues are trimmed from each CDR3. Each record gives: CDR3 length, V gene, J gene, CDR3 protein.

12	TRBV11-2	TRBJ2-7	ASRPAGGAYEQY
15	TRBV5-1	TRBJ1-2	ASSSIWGTGADYGYT
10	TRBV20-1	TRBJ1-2	SASDEIGTGG
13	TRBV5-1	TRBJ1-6	ASSLDRVGNSPLH
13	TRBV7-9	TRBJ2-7	ASSFGQGGEYEQY
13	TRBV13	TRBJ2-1	ASSSGTKVPREQF
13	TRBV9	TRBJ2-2	ASSVSQGNTGELF
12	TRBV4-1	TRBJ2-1	ASSAIPVGAEQF
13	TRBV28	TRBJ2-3	ASSSLTGFTDTQY
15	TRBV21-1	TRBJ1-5	ASTGGMWTGERQPQH
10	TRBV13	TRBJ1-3	ASKRVGNTIY
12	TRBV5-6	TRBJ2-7	ASSAGTGSYEQY
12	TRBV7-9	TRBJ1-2	ASRPGGQVNGYT
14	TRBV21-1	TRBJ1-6	ASSKGCSSYNSPLH
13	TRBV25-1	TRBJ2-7	ASSGGEEVGYEQY
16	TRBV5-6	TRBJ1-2	ASSLGPGGQGAIYGYT
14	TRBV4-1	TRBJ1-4	ASSPGQHATNEKLF
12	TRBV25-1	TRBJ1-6	ASSEYGDNSPLH
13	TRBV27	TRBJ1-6	ASSLRTGHNSPLH
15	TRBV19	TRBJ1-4	ASSSLGQAATNEKLF
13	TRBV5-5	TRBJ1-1	ASSLGREGDTEAF
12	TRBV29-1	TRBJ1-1	SLIIQGTGTEAF
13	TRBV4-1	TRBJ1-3	ASTGFGQAGNTIY
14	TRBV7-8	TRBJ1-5	ASSPSPGGLGQPQH
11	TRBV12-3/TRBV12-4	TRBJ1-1	ASTTTKNTEAF
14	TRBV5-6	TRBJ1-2	ASSLEGQPFGYGYT